What follows describes a single TCR beta chain. Everyone who took part was roughly 18 to 100 years old, and they came from about two dozen US areas. Germline CDR1 and CDR2: LGHNA and YSLEER. The CDR3 contains 15 residues. J gave up 4 bases and V 4 bases, and 5 bases lay outside the gene matches. In the authors' methods: Amplifying reference gene primers gave estimates of nucleated cell counts. Only in-frame clones appear in the TCRdb table, and some are missing; sequencing was by immunoSEQ multiplex PCR. The DNA gave D and trimming, while V, J and clone size come from that table. The table has approximately 200,000 clones, about 86% seen once; the top ten hold approximately 1.3%. The sample belongs to a study of blood T cell repertoires in COVID-19.

This TCR came from a middle-aged woman with acute COVID-19. The rearrangement uses TRBV4-3 and TRBJ2-2; 8 nucleotides match TRBD1. Sequencing was done on a sample of PBMCs or T cells enriched from blood (not recorded which). The CDR3: CASSPNRGATGELFF. Here the CDR3 DNA reads TGCGCCAGCAGCCCCAACAGGGGGGCCACCGGGGAGCTGTTTTTT.